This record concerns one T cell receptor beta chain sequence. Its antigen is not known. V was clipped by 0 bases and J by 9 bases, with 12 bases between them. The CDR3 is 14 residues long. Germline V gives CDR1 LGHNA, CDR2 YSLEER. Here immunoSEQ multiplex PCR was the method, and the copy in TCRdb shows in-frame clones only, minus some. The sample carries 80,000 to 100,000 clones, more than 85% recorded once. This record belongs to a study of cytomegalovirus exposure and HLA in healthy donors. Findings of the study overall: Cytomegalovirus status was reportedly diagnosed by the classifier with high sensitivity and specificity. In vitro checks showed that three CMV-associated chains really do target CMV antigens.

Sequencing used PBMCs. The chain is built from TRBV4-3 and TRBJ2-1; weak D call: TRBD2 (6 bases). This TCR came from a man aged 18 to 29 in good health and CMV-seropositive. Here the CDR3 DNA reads TGCGCCAGCAGCCAAGAGACTCAGCGGGCTGAGCAGTTCTTC. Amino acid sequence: CASSQETQRAEQFF.